This passage covers 11 T cell receptor beta chains from one sample sequenced in a study of breast tumors, draining lymph nodes, adjacent tissues. TCRdb called the multiplex PCR reads again in MiXCR, with one record for every CDR3 protein. The table records tens of thousands of distinct CDR3 sequences, roughly a fifth of them present only once. The lymph nodes were axillary draining lymph nodes from breast cancer patients. The sequenced sample was axillary lymph node tissue. These receptors all come from a female donor with breast cancer. Some clones in this sample may be carry-over from other donors' samples.

This clonotype was seen repeatedly, ten times or more. The CDR3 coding sequence is TGTGCCAGCAGAGGCTGGGGTGGCAATGAGCAGTTCTTC. This gives the protein CASRGWGGNEQFF. The chain carries TRBV6-6 and TRBJ2-1; D is uncertain. V was clipped by 6 bases and J by 6 bases, with 12 bases between them. Germline CDR1 reads MNHNY; CDR2 reads SVGAGI (reference sequence). The CDR3 has 13 amino acids.

The rearrangement uses TRBV27 and TRBJ1-2, with a weak D call TRBD1 (5 bases). Germline V gene data show CDR1 as MNHEY and CDR2 as SMNVEV (reference sequence). The CDR3 runs 14 residues. V was clipped by 1 base and J by 3 bases, with 9 bases between them. The CDR3 coding sequence is TGTGCCAGCAGTTTATTTCGGGGCGACTATGGCTACACCTTC. Translated, it gives CASSLFRGDYGYTF.

Points on this clonotype: This may arise from a read error, as a much more abundant clone is one base away. The chain uses TRBV6-1 and TRBJ1-3; D is unclear. Germline CDR1 and CDR2: MNHNS and SASEGT. The CDR3 contains 14 residues. The V end was cut by 1 base, the J end by 3 bases, with 7 bases between. The CDR3 DNA reads as TGTGCCAGCAGTGAAGACCTCTATGGAAACACCATATATTTT. It codes for CASSEDLYGNTIYF.

This clonotype was detected many times. The J gene is TRBJ2-3, the V gene TRBV20-1; TRBD2 matches 11 bases. From germline, CDR1 is DFQATT and CDR2 SNEGSKA (reference sequence). The CDR3 runs 15 residues. V gave up 3 bases and J gave up 4 bases; unmatched junction bases: 6. Here the CDR3 DNA reads TGCAGTGCTAGCTTAGCGGGAGGGGCCCCAGATACGCAGTATTTT. This encodes CSASLAGGAPDTQYF.

Only a few counts were recorded for this clonotype. A much larger clone differs by one base, so this may be a read error. This chain joins TRBV6-5 and TRBJ2-7, with 7 bases that match TRBD2. Germline V lookup: CDR1 MNHEY, CDR2 SVGAGI. The CDR3 is 15 residues long. CDR3 sequence (DNA): TGTGCCAGCGGGAGGGCAGGAGGTCCCTCCCACGAGCAGTACTTC. It encodes CASGRAGGPSHEQYF.

This clonotype has at least ten counts. The chain recombines TRBV7-9 with TRBJ2-2; the D gene is possibly TRBD2 (6 bases). The germline CDR1 and CDR2 sequences are SEHNR and FQNEAQ (reference sequence). V lost 3 bases to trimming and J lost 7 bases, with 9 bases between them. The CDR3 runs to 13 residues. The CDR3, as DNA: TGTGCCAGCAGCTTCGGCGGGGTCGGGGAGCTGTTTTTT. The encoded protein is CASSFGGVGELFF.

In its sample, this clonotype was seen many times. This chain connects TRBV5-6 to TRBJ2-5; D gene uncertain. The CDR3 is 18 amino acids. V gave up 0 bases and J gave up 2 bases, with 20 bases separating them. Germline V gene lookup returns CDR1 SGHDT and CDR2 YYEEEE. The CDR3 coding sequence is TGTGCCAGCAGCTTGGCCTTTAAGGATTGGGCCCCACAAGAGACCCAGTACTTC. Protein product: CASSLAFKDWAPQETQYF.

CDR3 sequence: CASTLKGGGNQPQHF. The DNA for the CDR3 is TGTGCCAGCACCCTTAAGGGGGGGGGAAATCAGCCCCAGCATTTT. This chain links TRBV28 with TRBJ1-5, with a tentative D call TRBD1 (6 bases). There are 15 residues in the CDR3. The germline V and J ends were trimmed by 7 bases and 4 bases, with 17 bases remaining between them. Per germline, CDR1 MDHEN and CDR2 SYDVKM. The full variable domain, with the rest looked up from reference TRBV28 and TRBJ1-5, is DVKVTQSSRYLVKRTGEKVFLECVQDMDHENMFWYRQDPGLGLRLIYFSYDVKMKEKGDIPEGYSVSREKKERFSLILESASTNQTSMYLCASTLKGGGNQPQHFGDGTRLSIL.

This chain joins TRBV28 and TRBJ2-5, with 8 bases matching TRBD2. Germline V gives CDR1 MDHEN, CDR2 SYDVKM. This CDR3 comprises 16 residues. V lost 6 bases, J lost 1 base, and 10 bases stayed unmatched. CDR3 region: CASSLGTRRIQETQYF. The CDR3 region has the DNA TGTGCCAGCAGCTTAGGGACTAGGAGGATCCAAGAGACCCAGTACTTC.

This clonotype was detected ten times or more. The gene calls are TRBV20-1 and TRBJ2-7; D uncertain. The V and J ends lost 3 bases and 0 bases respectively, with 9 bases between them. The CDR3 is made up of 13 amino acids. Germline assignment: CDR1 DFQATT and CDR2 SNEGSKA (reference sequence). The CDR3 is CSASTGSSYEQYF. The CDR3 DNA reads TGCAGTGCTAGTACTGGCAGCTCCTACGAGCAGTACTTC.

This clonotype was found many times. This chain joins TRBV20-1 and TRBJ2-7; TRBD2 matches 11 bases. The CDR3 has 16 residues. The germline gives CDR1 DFQATT, CDR2 SNEGSKA (reference sequence). Trimming cost V 0 bases and J 3 bases; bases outside gene matches: 7. CDR3 nucleotide sequence: TGCAGTGCTAGAGAACCCGGACTAGCGGGTCTCTACGAGCAGTACTTC. Translation: CSAREPGLAGLYEQYF.